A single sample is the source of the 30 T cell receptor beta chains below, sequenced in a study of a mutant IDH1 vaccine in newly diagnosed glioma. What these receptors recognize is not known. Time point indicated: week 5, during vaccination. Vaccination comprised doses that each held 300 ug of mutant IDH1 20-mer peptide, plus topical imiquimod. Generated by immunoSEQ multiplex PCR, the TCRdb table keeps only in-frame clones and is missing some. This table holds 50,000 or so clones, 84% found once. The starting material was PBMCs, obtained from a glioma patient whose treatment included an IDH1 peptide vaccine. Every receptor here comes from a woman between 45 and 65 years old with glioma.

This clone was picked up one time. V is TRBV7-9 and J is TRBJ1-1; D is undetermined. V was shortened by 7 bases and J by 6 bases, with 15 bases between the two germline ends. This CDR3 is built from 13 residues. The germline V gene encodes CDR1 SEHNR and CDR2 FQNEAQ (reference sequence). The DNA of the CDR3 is TGTGCCAGCACCGTGACCGGTAATGCTGAAGCTTTCTTT. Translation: CASTVTGNAEAFF.

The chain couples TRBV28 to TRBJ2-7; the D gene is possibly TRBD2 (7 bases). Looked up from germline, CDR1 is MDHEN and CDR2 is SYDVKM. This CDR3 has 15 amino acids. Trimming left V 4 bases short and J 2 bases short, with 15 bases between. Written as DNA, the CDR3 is TGTGCCAGCAGTTCCCTAGGGGGGGAGACCTACGAGCAGTACTTC. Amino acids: CASSSLGGETYEQYF.

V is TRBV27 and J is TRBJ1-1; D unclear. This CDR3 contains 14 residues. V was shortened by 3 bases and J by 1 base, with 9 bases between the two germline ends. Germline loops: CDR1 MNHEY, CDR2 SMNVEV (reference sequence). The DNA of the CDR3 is TGTGCCAGCAGTTTTGGGCAGGCGAACACTGAAGCTTTCTTT. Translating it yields CASSFGQANTEAFF.

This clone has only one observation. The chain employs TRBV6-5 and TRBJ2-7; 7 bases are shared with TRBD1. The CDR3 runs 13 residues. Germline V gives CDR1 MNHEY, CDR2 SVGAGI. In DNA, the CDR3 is TGTGCTGTGGGACGGACAGGTATCTACGAGCAGTACTTC. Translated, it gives CAVGRTGIYEQYF.

In nucleotides, the CDR3 is TGTGCCAGTAGTCCACAGGAGATTTCGAACACCGGGGAGCTGTTTTTT. Its protein is CASSPQEISNTGELFF. The rearrangement joins TRBV19 to TRBJ2-2, with D tentatively TRBD1 (5 bases). Germline-derived CDR1 and CDR2 are LNHDA and SQIVND (reference sequence). V was trimmed by 5 bases and J by 0 bases, leaving 13 bases between them. This CDR3 contains 16 residues.

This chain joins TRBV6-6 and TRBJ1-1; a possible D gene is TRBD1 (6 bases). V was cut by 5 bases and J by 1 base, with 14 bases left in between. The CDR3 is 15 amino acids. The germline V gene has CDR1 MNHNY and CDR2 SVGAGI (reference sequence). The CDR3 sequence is CASSPRLDRNTEAFF. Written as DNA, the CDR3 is TGTGCCAGCAGTCCAAGGTTGGACAGGAACACTGAAGCTTTCTTT.

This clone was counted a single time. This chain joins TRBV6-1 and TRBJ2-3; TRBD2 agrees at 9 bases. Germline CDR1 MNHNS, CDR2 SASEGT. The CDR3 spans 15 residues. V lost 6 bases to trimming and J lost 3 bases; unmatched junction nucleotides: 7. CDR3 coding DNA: TGTGCCAGCAGCTGGATAGCGGGGGATACAGATACGCAGTATTTT. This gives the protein CASSWIAGDTDTQYF.

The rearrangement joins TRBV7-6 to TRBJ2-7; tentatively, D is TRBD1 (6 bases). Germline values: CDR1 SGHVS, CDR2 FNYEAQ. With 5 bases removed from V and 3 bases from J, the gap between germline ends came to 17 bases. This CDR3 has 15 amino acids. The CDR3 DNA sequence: TGTGCCAGCAGCCCGAACAGGGAGACGAACTACGAGCAGTACTTC. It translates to CASSPNRETNYEQYF.

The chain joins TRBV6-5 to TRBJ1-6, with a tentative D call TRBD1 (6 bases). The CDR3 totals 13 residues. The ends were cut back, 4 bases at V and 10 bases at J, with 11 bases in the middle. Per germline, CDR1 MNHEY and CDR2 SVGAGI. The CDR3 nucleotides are TGTGCCAGCAGTTCTGTAGGGGGGTCACCCCTCCACTTT. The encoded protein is CASSSVGGSPLHF.

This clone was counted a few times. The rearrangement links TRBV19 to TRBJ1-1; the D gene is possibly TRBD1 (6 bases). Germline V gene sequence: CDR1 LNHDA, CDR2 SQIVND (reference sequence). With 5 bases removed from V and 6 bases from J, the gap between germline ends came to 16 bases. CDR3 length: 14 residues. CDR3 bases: TGTGCCAGTAGTTCCGGACAGTTTTACGCTGAAGCTTTCTTT. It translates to CASSSGQFYAEAFF.

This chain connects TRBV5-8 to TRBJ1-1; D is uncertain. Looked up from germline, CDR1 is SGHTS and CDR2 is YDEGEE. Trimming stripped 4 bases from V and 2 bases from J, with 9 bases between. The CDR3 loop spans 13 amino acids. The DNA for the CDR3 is TGTGCCAGCAGCCGGAAGGGAAACACTGAAGCTTTCTTT. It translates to CASSRKGNTEAFF.

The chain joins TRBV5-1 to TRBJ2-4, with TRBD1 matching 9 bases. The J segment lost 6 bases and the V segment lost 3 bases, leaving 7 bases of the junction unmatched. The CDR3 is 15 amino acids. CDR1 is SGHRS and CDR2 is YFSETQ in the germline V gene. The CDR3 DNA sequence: TGCGCCAGCAGCTGGGGACAGGGAGTGGGAAACATTCAGTACTTC. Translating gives CASSWGQGVGNIQYF.

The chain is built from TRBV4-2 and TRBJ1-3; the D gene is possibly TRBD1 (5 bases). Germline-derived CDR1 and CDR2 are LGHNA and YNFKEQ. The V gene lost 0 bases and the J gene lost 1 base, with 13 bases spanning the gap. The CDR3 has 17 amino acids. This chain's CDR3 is CASSQDAQGRSGNTIYF. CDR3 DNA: TGTGCCAGCAGCCAAGATGCCCAGGGTAGATCTGGAAACACCATATATTTT.

This CDR3 reads CASSRGTGRGDEKLFF. The CDR3 DNA sequence: TGTGCCAGCAGCCGCGGGACAGGTCGAGGAGATGAAAAACTGTTTTTT. This chain uses TRBV7-9 with TRBJ1-4; 8 bases align to TRBD1. CDR1 is SEHNR and CDR2 is FQNEAQ in the germline V gene (reference sequence). The CDR3 totals 16 residues. The V segment lost 5 bases and the J segment 6 bases; nucleotides outside the gene matches: 11. Filled out from reference TRBV7-9 and TRBJ1-4, the complete variable domain reads DTGVSQNPRHKITKRGQNVTFRCDPISEHNRLYWYRQTLGQGPEFLTYFQNEAQLEKSRLLSDRFSAERPKGSFSTLEIQRTEQGDSAMYLCASSRGTGRGDEKLFFGSGTQLSVL.

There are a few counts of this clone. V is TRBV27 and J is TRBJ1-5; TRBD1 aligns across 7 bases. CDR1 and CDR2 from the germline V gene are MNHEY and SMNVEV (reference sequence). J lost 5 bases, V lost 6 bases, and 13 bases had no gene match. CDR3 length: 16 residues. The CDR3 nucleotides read TGTGCCAGCAGCCCGACCCGGAGGGGGCTAGATCAGCCCCAGCATTTT. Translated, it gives CASSPTRRGLDQPQHF.

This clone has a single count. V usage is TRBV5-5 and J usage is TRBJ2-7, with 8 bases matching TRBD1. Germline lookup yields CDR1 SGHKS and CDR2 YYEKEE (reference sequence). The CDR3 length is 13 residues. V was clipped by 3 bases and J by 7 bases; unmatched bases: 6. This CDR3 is CASSYGQGGEQYF. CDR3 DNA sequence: TGTGCCAGCAGCTACGGACAGGGCGGTGAGCAGTACTTC.

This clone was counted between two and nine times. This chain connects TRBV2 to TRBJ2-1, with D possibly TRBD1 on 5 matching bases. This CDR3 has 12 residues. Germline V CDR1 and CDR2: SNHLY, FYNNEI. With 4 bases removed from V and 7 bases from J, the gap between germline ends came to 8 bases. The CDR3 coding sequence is TGTGCCAGCAGTGGCGACAGTAATGAGCAGTTCTTC. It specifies CASSGDSNEQFF.

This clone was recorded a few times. This CDR3 is CASSQGSVEAFF. The CDR3 nucleotides read TGCGCCAGCAGCCAGGGTTCTGTTGAAGCTTTCTTT. The chain employs TRBV4-1 and TRBJ1-1; D uncertain. This CDR3 is built from 12 residues. V gave up 3 bases and J gave up 7 bases, with 9 bases separating them. The germline CDR1 and CDR2 sequences are MGHRA and YSYEKL.

DNA for the CDR3: TGTGCCAGCAGTTTGGGGAGGGGCCCATACGAGCAGTACTTC. Its protein is CASSLGRGPYEQYF. This chain links TRBV27 with TRBJ2-7; 7 nucleotides agree with TRBD2. Germline trimming cut 3 bases from V and 4 bases from J; bases unmatched to any gene: 6. Germline CDR1 MNHEY, CDR2 SMNVEV (reference sequence). The CDR3 is made up of 14 amino acids.

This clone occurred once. CDR3 region: CASSRGAGTGLNEKLFF. The CDR3, as DNA: TGTGCCAGCAGTCGAGGGGCCGGGACAGGCCTTAATGAAAAACTGTTTTTT. The chain couples TRBV5-4 to TRBJ1-4; 8 bases agree with TRBD1. The CDR3 consists of 17 residues. Germline V CDR1 and CDR2: SGHNT, YYREEE (reference sequence). Trimming cost V 5 bases and J 4 bases; bases outside gene matches: 13. Full variable domain (outside the CDR3, taken from reference TRBV5-4 and TRBJ1-4): ETGVTQSPTHLIKTRGQQVTLRCSSQSGHNTVSWYQQALGQGPQFIFQYYREEENGRGNFPPRFSGLQFPNYSSELNVNALELDDSALYLCASSRGAGTGLNEKLFFGSGTQLSVL.

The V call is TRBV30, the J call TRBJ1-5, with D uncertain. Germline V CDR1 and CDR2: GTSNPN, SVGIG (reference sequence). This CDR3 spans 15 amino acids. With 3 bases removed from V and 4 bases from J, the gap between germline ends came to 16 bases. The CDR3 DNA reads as TGTGCCTGGAGCCTCGGAGGGTTGGGGAATCAGCCCCAGCATTTT. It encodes CAWSLGGLGNQPQHF. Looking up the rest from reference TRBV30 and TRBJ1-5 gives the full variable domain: SQTIHQWPATLVQPVGSPLSLECTVEGTSNPNLYWYRQAAGRGLQLLFYSVGIGQISSEVPQNLSASRPQDRQFILSSKKLLLSDSGFYLCAWSLGGLGNQPQHFGDGTRLSIL.

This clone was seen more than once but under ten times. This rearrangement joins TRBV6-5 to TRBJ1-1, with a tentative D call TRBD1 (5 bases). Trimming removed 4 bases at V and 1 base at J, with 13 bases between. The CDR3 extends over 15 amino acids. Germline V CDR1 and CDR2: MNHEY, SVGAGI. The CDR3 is CASSLFGTGNTEAFF. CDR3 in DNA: TGTGCCAGCAGTTTGTTTGGGACGGGGAACACTGAAGCTTTCTTT.

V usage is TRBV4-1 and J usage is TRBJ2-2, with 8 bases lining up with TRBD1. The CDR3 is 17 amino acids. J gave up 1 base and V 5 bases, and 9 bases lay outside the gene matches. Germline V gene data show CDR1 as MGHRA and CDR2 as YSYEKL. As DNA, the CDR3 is TGCGCCAGCAGCTCTTGGGTGGGGACAGGGAACACCGGGGAGCTGTTTTTT. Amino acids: CASSSWVGTGNTGELFF.

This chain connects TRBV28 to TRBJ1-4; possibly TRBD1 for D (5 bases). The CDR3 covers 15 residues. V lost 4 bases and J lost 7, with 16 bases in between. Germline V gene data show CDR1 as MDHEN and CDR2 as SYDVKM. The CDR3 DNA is TGTGCCAGCAGTTCTCTACTCCGAGGGGCTGAAAAACTGTTTTTT. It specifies CASSSLLRGAEKLFF.

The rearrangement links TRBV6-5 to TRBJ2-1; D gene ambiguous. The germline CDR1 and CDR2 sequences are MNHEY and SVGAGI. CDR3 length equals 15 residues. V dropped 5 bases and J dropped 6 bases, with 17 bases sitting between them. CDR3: CASSPFGLPLNEQFF. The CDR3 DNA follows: TGTGCCAGCAGTCCTTTTGGGCTTCCTCTCAATGAGCAGTTCTTC.

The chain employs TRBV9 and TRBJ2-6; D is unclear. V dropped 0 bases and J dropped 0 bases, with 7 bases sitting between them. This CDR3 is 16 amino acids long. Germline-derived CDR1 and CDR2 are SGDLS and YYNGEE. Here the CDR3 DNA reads TGTGCCAGCAGCGTAGATGGGGTCTCTGGGGCCAACGTCCTGACTTTC. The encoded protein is CASSVDGVSGANVLTF. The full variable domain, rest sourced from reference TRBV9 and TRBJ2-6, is DSGVTQTPKHLITATGQRVTLRCSPRSGDLSVYWYQQSLDQGLQFLIQYYNGEERAKGNILERFSAQQFPDLHSELNLSSLELGDSALYFCASSVDGVSGANVLTFGAGSRLTVL.

The CDR3 bases are TGTGCCAGCAGCAGGACAGGGAGGGGAAACACCATATATTTT. Protein sequence: CASSRTGRGNTIYF. The chain links TRBV6-6 to TRBJ1-3; 8 nucleotides agree with TRBD1. The CDR3 has 14 residues. V gave up 6 bases and J gave up 4 bases; unmatched junction bases: 5. Germline values: CDR1 MNHNY, CDR2 SVGAGI (reference sequence).

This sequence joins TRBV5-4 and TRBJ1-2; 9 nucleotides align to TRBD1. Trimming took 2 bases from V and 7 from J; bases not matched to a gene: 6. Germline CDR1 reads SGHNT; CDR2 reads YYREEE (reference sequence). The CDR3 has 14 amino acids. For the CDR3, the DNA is TGTGCCAGCAGCTTACCGGGACAGGGTTTTGGCTACACCTTC. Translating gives CASSLPGQGFGYTF.

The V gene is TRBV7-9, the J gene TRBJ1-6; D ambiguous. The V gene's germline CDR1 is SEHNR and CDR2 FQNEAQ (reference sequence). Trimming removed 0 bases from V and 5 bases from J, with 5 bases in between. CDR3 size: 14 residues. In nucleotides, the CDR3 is TGTGCCAGCAGCTTAGCCGGCAATAATTCACCCCTCCACTTT. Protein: CASSLAGNNSPLHF.

The CDR3 bases are TGTGCCAGCAGCAGGTTCGGGGGGGGCACAGATACGCAGTATTTT. Protein product: CASSRFGGGTDTQYF. The chain couples TRBV7-2 to TRBJ2-3, with 8 bases matching TRBD2. Germline V lookup: CDR1 SGHTA, CDR2 FQGNSA. V was pared by 5 bases and J by 1 base, with 5 bases of the junction left unmatched. The CDR3 covers 15 residues.